This is a list of T cell receptor beta chains from one sample in a study of control samples from healthy donors and cancer patients. Here immunoSEQ multiplex PCR was the method, and the copy in TCRdb shows in-frame clones only, minus some. The data contain approximately 81,000 clones, around 94% of them singletons. Sequences were obtained from blood. The receptors here all came from a young woman in good health. CDR3s include the opening cysteine and the closing phenylalanine or tryptophan. Each record gives: D gene, V gene, J gene, clone size, CDR3 DNA, CDR3 protein. A D gene is named only where the DNA matches it firmly. Not all rows give a size; the values are once, few, many and, for expanded clones, a class.

D: TRBD1
V: TRBV3-1/TRBV3-2
J: TRBJ2-4
size: -
DNA: TGTGCCAGCAGCCAGGGACAGGGTCTATCCAAAAACATTCAGTACTTC
CDR3: CASSQGQGLSKNIQYF

D: -
V: TRBV5-1
J: TRBJ1-1
size: -
DNA: TGCGCCAGCAGCACAAGGAGCGGAGAGTACACTGAAGCTTTCTTT
CDR3: CASSTRSGEYTEAFF

D: -
V: TRBV10-1
J: TRBJ1-1
size: -
DNA: TGCGCCAGCAGTGAGTCGAGGATGAACACTGAAGCTTTCTTT
CDR3: CASSESRMNTEAFF

D: TRBD2
V: TRBV6-2/TRBV6-3
J: TRBJ2-1
size: -
DNA: TGTGCCAGCAGTTACTCTGGGACTAGCGGGAGATTGTTAGACAATGAGCAGTTCTTC
CDR3: CASSYSGTSGRLLDNEQFF

D: TRBD1
V: TRBV2
J: TRBJ1-5
size: -
DNA: TGTGCCAGCAGTGCGGACAGGGGGATGTATCAGCCCCAGCATTTT
CDR3: CASSADRGMYQPQHF

D: -
V: TRBV12-3/TRBV12-4
J: TRBJ1-6
size: -
DNA: TGTGCCAGCACGAGACGGCCGTTTCCCCTCCACTTT
CDR3: CASTRRPFPLHF

D: -
V: TRBV5-1
J: TRBJ1-3
size: -
DNA: TGCGCCAGCAGCTTGGGACAGAGCTCTGGAAACACCATATATTTT
CDR3: CASSLGQSSGNTIYF

D: -
V: TRBV4-1
J: TRBJ1-1
size: once
DNA: TGCGCCAGCAGCCAAGTTACTAACCCCACAGGGAACACTGAAGCTTTCTTT
CDR3: CASSQVTNPTGNTEAFF

D: -
V: TRBV19
J: TRBJ2-1
size: -
DNA: TGTGCCAGTAGTATAGATCCCGGCAACACCTACAATGAGCAGTTCTTC
CDR3: CASSIDPGNTYNEQFF

D: TRBD2
V: TRBV5-1
J: TRBJ2-3
size: -
DNA: TGCGCCAGCAGCCTGAACCAAATGGGGAGGGCGAGAACAGATACGCAGTATTTT
CDR3: CASSLNQMGRARTDTQYF

D: TRBD2
V: TRBV4-1
J: TRBJ2-4
size: -
DNA: TGCGCCAGCAGCCAAGGGGTGGGCGGGACTAACGCCAAAAACATTCAGTACTTC
CDR3: CASSQGVGGTNAKNIQYF

D: -
V: TRBV28
J: TRBJ1-3
size: -
DNA: TGTGCCAGCAGTTTACGAGTAGGTGGAAACACCATATATTTT
CDR3: CASSLRVGGNTIYF

D: TRBD1
V: TRBV2
J: TRBJ2-3
size: -
DNA: TGTGCCAGCAGGAGAAGGGGTTCGGGACAGGGAACAGATACGCAGTATTTT
CDR3: CASRRRGSGQGTDTQYF

D: TRBD1
V: TRBV19
J: TRBJ1-2
size: -
DNA: TGTGCCAGTAGCCCTCGGGACAGGTTCTATGGCTACACCTTC
CDR3: CASSPRDRFYGYTF

D: TRBD1
V: TRBV27
J: TRBJ1-1
size: once
DNA: TGTGCCAGCAGTTTCCGGGACAGGGCGGTATCTCCTGAAGCTTTCTTT
CDR3: CASSFRDRAVSPEAFF

D: -
V: TRBV18
J: TRBJ2-2
size: few
DNA: TGTGCCAGCTCACCGCAAAACGGGGAGCTGTTTTTT
CDR3: CASSPQNGELFF